The clone carrying this T cell receptor (beta chain) was found a few times. Its antigen is as yet unknown. Sampling of blood occurred at baseline, cycle 4 day 1, and cycle 7 day 1. V lost 5 bases to trimming and J lost 7 bases, with 12 bases between them. Per germline, CDR1 SGHTA and CDR2 FQGNSA. The CDR3 consists of 13 residues. This record comes from a study of OX40 agonist ivuxolimab in advanced cancers. Study as a whole: Previous treatment with anti-PD-1, anti-PD-L1 or anti-CTLA-4 therapy was allowed; roughly 40% had received some. Study observations and caveats: Within 6 weeks, CD4+ and CD8+ blood T cells expanded clonally at 0.1 to 3.0 mg/kg. Averaged across samples, CD8+ T cells carried more expanded clones than CD4+ did.

Method: immunoSEQ multiplex PCR; TCRdb's copy keeps in-frame clones and lacks some. The profile shows 45,000 to 50,000 clones, 89% of them singletons. The sequenced sample was CD4+ or CD8+ T cells sorted from blood, obtained in a trial of the OX40 agonist ivuxolimab. This chain connects TRBV7-2 to TRBJ1-5; D is unclear. This sequence originates from an adult with an advanced solid tumor such as melanoma, head and neck, liver or kidney cancer. In DNA, the CDR3 is TGTGCCAGCAGCCCCAGTGTCCGGCAGCCCCAGCATTTT. Translated, it gives CASSPSVRQPQHF.